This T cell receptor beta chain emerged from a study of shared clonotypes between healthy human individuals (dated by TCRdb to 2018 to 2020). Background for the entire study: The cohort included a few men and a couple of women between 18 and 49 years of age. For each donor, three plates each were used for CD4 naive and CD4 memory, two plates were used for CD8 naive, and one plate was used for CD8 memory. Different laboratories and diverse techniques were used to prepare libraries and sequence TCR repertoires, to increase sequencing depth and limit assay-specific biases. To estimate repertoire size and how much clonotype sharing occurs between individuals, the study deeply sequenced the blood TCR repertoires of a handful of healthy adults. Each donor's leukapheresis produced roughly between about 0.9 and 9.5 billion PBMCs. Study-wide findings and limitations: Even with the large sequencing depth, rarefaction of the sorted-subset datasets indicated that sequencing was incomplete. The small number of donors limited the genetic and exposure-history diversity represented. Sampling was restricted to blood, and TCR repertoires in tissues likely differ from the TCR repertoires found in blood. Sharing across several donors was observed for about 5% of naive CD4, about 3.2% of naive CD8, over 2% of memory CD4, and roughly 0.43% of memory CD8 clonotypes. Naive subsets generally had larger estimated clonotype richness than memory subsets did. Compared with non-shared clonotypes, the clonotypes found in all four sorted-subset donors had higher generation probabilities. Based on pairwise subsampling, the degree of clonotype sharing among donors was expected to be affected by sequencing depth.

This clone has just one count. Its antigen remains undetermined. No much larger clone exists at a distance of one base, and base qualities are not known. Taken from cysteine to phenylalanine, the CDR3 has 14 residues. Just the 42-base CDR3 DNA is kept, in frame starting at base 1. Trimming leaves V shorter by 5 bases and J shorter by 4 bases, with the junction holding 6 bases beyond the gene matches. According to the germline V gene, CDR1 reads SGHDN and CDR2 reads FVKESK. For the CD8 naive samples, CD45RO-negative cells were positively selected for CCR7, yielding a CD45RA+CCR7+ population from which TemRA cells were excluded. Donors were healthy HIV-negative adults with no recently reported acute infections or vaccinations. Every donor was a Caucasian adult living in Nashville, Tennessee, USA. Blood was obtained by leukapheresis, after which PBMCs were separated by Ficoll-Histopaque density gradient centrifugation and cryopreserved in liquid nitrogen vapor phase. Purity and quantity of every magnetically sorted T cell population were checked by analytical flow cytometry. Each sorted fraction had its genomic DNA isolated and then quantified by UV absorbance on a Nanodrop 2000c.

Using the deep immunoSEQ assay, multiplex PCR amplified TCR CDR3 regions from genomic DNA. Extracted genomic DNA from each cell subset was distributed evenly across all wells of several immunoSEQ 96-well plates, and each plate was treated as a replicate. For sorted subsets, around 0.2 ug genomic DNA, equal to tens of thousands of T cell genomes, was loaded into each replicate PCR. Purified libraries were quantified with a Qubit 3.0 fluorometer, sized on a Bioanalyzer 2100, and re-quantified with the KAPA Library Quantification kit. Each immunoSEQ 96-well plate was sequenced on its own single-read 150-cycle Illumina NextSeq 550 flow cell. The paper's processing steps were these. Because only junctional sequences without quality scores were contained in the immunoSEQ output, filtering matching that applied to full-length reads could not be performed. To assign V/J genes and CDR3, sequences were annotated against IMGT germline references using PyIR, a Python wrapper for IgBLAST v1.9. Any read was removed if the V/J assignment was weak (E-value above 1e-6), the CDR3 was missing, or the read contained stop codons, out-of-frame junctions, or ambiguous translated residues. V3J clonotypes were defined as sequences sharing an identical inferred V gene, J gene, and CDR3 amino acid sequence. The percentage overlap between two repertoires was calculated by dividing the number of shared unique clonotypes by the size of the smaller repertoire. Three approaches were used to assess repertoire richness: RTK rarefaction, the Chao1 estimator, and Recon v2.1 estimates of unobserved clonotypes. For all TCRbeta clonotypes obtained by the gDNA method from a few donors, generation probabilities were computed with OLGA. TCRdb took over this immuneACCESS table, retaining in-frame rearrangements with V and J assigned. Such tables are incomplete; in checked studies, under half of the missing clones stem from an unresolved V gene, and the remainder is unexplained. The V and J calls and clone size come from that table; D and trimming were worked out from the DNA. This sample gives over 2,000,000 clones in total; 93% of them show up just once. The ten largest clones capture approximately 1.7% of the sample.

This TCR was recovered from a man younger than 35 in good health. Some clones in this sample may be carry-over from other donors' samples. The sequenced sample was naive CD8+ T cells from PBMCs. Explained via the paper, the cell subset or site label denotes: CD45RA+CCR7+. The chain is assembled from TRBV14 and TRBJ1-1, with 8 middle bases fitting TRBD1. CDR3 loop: CASSSRDRGTEAFF. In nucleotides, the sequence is TGTGCCAGCAGCAGTCGTGACAGGGGCACTGAAGCTTTCTTT.